This entry describes one T cell receptor beta chain. MiXCR, applied by TCRdb to the PCR reads, yields one record per CDR3 protein. Here the sample spans around 470,000 distinct CDR3 sequences, about 25% being singletons. CDR3 length equals 13 residues. V was cut by 4 bases and J by 8 bases, with 11 bases left in between. Germline V gene sequence: CDR1 MDHEN, CDR2 SYDVKM. This entry is derived from a study of molecular identifiers for immune sequencing clone quantification. This TCR came from a human donor in good health. Some libraries in this study had Jurkat cell RNA spiked in. Material for sequencing was naive CD8+ T cells from blood, with Jurkat cell RNA spiked in. Documented subset: FACS-sorted CD8+CD4-CCR7+CD45RA+ naive T cells. The genes are TRBV28 and TRBJ1-4; D possibly corresponds to TRBD1 (5 bases). The CDR3 DNA is TGTGCCAGCAGTTCAGGGAGGAGCGAAAAACTGTTTTTT. Protein sequence: CASSSGRSEKLFF.